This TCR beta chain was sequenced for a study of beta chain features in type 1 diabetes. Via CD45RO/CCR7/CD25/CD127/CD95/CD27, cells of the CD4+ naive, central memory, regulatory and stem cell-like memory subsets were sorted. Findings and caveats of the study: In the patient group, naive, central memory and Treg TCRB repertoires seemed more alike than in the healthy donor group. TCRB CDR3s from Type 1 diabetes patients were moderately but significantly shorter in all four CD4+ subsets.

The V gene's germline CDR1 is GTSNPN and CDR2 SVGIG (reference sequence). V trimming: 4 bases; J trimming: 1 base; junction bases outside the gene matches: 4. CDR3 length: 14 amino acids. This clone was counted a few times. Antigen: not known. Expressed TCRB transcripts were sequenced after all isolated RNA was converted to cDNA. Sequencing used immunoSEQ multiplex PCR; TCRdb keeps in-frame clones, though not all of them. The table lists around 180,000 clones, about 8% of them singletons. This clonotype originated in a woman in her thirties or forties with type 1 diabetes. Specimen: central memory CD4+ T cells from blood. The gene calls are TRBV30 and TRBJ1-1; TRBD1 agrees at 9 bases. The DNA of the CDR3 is TGTGCCTGGACCCGGACAGGGGCGAACACTGAAGCTTTCTTT. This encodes CAWTRTGANTEAFF.